The subject of this entry is one T cell receptor (beta chain). Its binding antigen is unknown. No clone much larger than this one lies a single base away; base qualities are absent. This entry is derived from a study of blood T cell repertoires in COVID-19 (TCRdb year 2020). With regard to the full study: Collaborator samples came from the United States, Italy and Spain and covered acute and convalescent phases of COVID-19. The repertoires were released in a freely available public database meant as a resource for research on the immune response to SARS-CoV-2. Samples came from the ongoing ImmuneRACE study (first 160 participants) plus 1,254 subjects from 6 global collaborators. The material from the prospective study consisted of cDNA or gDNA derived from T cells, B-cell-depleted T cells, or PBMCs. Sample metadata almost always included a de-identified subject ID, COVID-19 status, age in years and sex. Where available, HLA class I and class II types were taken from metadata supplied by the sample provider and were not determined by assay-based typing. The dataset comprised deeply sampled blood TCRbeta repertoires from subjects exposed to, actively infected with, or recovered from COVID-19. The paper's findings and limits, for the study overall: Clinical and demographic metadata were provided uncurated, with the amount varying by source and participant.

Enrolling through a virtual design, the prospective study's participants ranged in age from roughly 18 to 95 years and lived across 24 United States geographic areas. In the prospective study, cohorts were assigned on the basis of participant-reported clinical history obtained from a screening survey and a study questionnaire. For ImmuneRACE Cohort 3, a participant was defined as recovered based on two consecutive negative NP/OP PCR tests, clearance by a healthcare professional, or resolution of symptoms. Mobile phlebotomists in the prospective study collected whole blood, serum and a nasopharyngeal or oropharyngeal swab from every participant. Over an approximately 2-month period, participants in the prospective study had the option of providing additional blood draws and questionnaires. Blood samples from the prospective study were shipped frozen or at room temperature prior to DNA extraction.

TCRbeta CDR3 regions were amplified from genomic DNA using the immunoSEQ Assay, a bias-controlled multiplex PCR. Concerning the study's data processing: Within the assay, amplification of reference gene primers was used to estimate how many nucleated cells each sample contained. To quantify the absolute abundance of each unique TCRbeta CDR3 rearrangement, sequence reads were collapsed and filtered. For each sample, productive Simpson clonality was calculated as the square root of Simpson's diversity index across productive rearrangements. TCRdb re-hosts the immuneACCESS table, in-frame sequences only. Its copies lack some clones; in the studies checked, an unresolved V gene accounts for under half of them, and the cause for the rest is not known. Clone size and the V and J calls come from that table; the DNA yielded D and trimming. The sample table records 250,000 to 350,000 clones; 75% to 95% of these occur just once. Approximately 1.2% of the sample comes from the top ten.

According to the germline V gene, CDR1 reads SGHTA and CDR2 reads FQGNSA. For this chain, trimming is 3 bases at the V end and 10 bases at the J end, and the number of junction bases without a gene match is 1. Reading from cysteine to phenylalanine, the CDR3 counts 14 amino acids. Only the CDR3 DNA is retained, 42 bases long and in frame from the first base. The rearrangement joined TRBV7-2 to TRBJ1-6, with 12 bases in between that match TRBD1. The sequenced sample was PBMCs or T cells enriched from blood (not recorded which). The clonotype originates from a woman in her twenties or thirties who had recovered from COVID-19. Here the CDR3 is given as CASSLGTGGSPLHF. The sequenced DNA: TGTGCCAGCAGCTTGGGGACAGGGGGCTCACCCCTCCACTTT. Reference TRBV7-2 and TRBJ1-6 proteins supply the regions before and after the CDR3; the full variable domain is: GAGVSQSPSNKVTEKGKDVELRCDPISGHTALYWYRQSLGQGLEFLIYFQGNSAPDKSGLPSDRFSAERTGGSVSTLTIQRTQQEDSAVYLCASSLGTGGSPLHFGNGTRLTVT.